The 30 T cell receptor beta chains presented below share a single source sample, sequenced in a study of blood T cells in healthy people across ages. A second 7 to 11 cycle PCR used barcoded and J-beta primers. MiXCR, run by TCRdb on the 5' RACE reads, gives a single entry per CDR3 protein. Of over a million distinct CDR3 sequences listed, around 59% are singletons. The sample was blood. The receptors shown here come from a young man in good health.

The table lists this clonotype with a few counts. V and J are TRBV20-1 and TRBJ1-5, with D possibly being TRBD1 (5 bases). CDR1 and CDR2 from the germline V gene are DFQATT and SNEGSKA (reference sequence). The CDR3 has 15 amino acids. Trimming left V 0 bases short and J 2 bases short, with 11 bases between. CDR3 loop: CSARDGGMRNQPQHF. The CDR3 bases are TGCAGTGCTAGAGATGGGGGAATGCGCAATCAGCCCCAGCATTTT.

As concerns this clonotype: Relative to the germline gene, one junction end is altered; a read error may explain this. The chain has TRBV5-1 and TRBJ2-7; 8 bases map to TRBD1. The CDR3 is 13 residues long. In germline, CDR1 is SGHRS, CDR2 YFSETQ. CDR3 in amino acids: CASSPDRGNEQYF. In nucleotides, the CDR3 is TGTGCCAGCAGCCCTGACAGGGGTAACGAGCAGTACTTC.

The chain couples TRBV14 to TRBJ2-1; D perhaps matches TRBD2 (6 bases). The length of the CDR3 is 15 residues. Trimming cost V 4 bases and J 4 bases, with 14 bases left between them. Germline values: CDR1 SGHDN, CDR2 FVKESK. The CDR3 nucleotides read TGTGCCAGCAGCCGCCCACTAGCAATGTACAATGAGCAGTTCTTC. It specifies CASSRPLAMYNEQFF.

This clonotype occurred a few times. The chain links TRBV7-8 to TRBJ2-7; TRBD1 or TRBD2 may be the D gene (5 bases each). This CDR3 contains 14 residues. Between the trimmed V and J ends, which lost 6 bases and 1 base, there was a span of 13 bases. CDR1 is SGHVS, CDR2 FQNEAQ, per germline. The CDR3 DNA follows: TGTGCCAGCAGACCTGTAGGGGAGTCCTACGAGCAGTACTTC. Its translation is CASRPVGESYEQYF.

This clonotype was found a few times. The chain has TRBV29-1 and TRBJ1-2; 9 nucleotides match TRBD1. V was pared by 5 bases and J by 6 bases, with 10 bases of the junction left unmatched. Germline V gene sequence: CDR1 SQVTM, CDR2 ANQGSEA. This CDR3 region has 14 residues. The CDR3: CSVWTGEVFDGYTF. DNA for the CDR3: TGCAGCGTTTGGACAGGGGAGGTTTTTGATGGCTACACCTTC.

This chain uses TRBV4-2 with TRBJ1-1; D is unclear. Trimming left V 0 bases short and J 0 bases short, with 11 bases between. CDR1 is LGHNA, CDR2 YNFKEQ, per germline. The CDR3 contains 16 residues. CDR3 loop: CASSQDLREVNTEAFF. The CDR3 coding sequence is TGTGCCAGCAGCCAAGATCTTAGGGAGGTGAACACTGAAGCTTTCTTT.

This clonotype was counted between two and nine times. The rearrangement joins TRBV27 to TRBJ1-5; D gene uncertain. Trimming took 3 bases from V and 5 from J, leaving 11 bases between them. In germline, CDR1 is MNHEY, CDR2 SMNVEV (reference sequence). The CDR3 covers 14 residues. CDR3 in DNA: TGTGCCAGCAGTTTTGGCCTCTCGGATCAGCCCCAGCATTTT. Translating gives CASSFGLSDQPQHF.

This clonotype was counted only a few times. The chain links TRBV20-1 to TRBJ2-7; D gene ambiguous. Per the germline V gene, CDR1 is DFQATT and CDR2 is SNEGSKA (reference sequence). The CDR3 consists of 12 residues. Trimming stripped 4 bases from V and 3 bases from J, with 10 bases between. DNA for the CDR3: TGCAGTGCTACCGAAGATTACTACGAGCAGTACTTC. Its protein product is CSATEDYYEQYF.

This clonotype has a handful of counts. This chain connects TRBV5-1 to TRBJ2-3; either TRBD1 or TRBD2 may fit D (6 bases each). The germline V gene encodes CDR1 SGHRS and CDR2 YFSETQ. Trimming took off 3 bases at V and 4 bases at J, with 15 bases between the two ends. This CDR3 spans 15 amino acids. The CDR3 spells CASSWTGATSDTQYF. The DNA for the CDR3 is TGCGCCAGCAGCTGGACGGGGGCTACTTCAGATACGCAGTATTTT.

The V and J genes are TRBV29-1 and TRBJ2-7; 10 bases match TRBD2. CDR3 length equals 13 residues. Germline trimming cut 6 bases from V and 3 bases from J; bases unmatched to any gene: 5. Germline CDR1 reads SQVTM; CDR2 reads ANQGSEA. The CDR3 sequence is CSVASGSFYEQYF. The CDR3 nucleotides are TGCAGCGTCGCTAGCGGGAGTTTCTACGAGCAGTACTTC.

In its sample, this clonotype was seen a few times. The CDR3 loop is CASSAQGQGNYEQYF. Here the CDR3 DNA reads TGTGCCAGCAGCGCCCAGGGTCAGGGTAACTACGAGCAGTACTTC. The chain recombines TRBV5-6 with TRBJ2-5, with D possibly matching TRBD1 (5 bases). The J call could be wrong; TRBJ2-7 is a better fit for the DNA end. The CDR3 has 15 residues. Germline CDR1 and CDR2: SGHDT and YYEEEE.

This clonotype was counted only a few times. This sequence joins TRBV29-1 and TRBJ1-1, with D maybe TRBD1 (6 bases). Germline CDR1 SQVTM, CDR2 ANQGSEA. Deletions cut 3 bases from V and 1 base from J, with 12 bases between. The CDR3 has 14 amino acids. The CDR3 reads CSVDAGVGNTEAFF. The DNA of the CDR3 is TGCAGCGTTGACGCAGGGGTGGGGAACACTGAAGCTTTCTTT. The full variable domain, completed using reference TRBV29-1 and TRBJ1-1, is SAVISQKPSRDICQRGTSLTIQCQVDSQVTMMFWYRQQPGQSLTLIATANQGSEATYESGFVIDKFPISRPNLTFSTLTVSNMSPEDSSIYLCSVDAGVGNTEAFFGQGTRLTVV.

The V and J genes are TRBV7-2 and TRBJ2-3; 10 positions agree with TRBD2. V shed 6 bases, J shed 3 bases, and the junction held 15 bases outside the gene matches. Germline values: CDR1 SGHTA, CDR2 FQGNSA. The CDR3 contains 18 residues. Written as DNA, the CDR3 is TGTGCCAGCAGACCTGAGGGTCCCTTAGCGGGGGGAACAGATACGCAGTATTTT. It encodes CASRPEGPLAGGTDTQYF.

The chain links TRBV20-1 to TRBJ2-1, with D tentatively TRBD1 (6 bases). This CDR3 has 13 residues. With 0 bases removed from V and 7 bases from J, the gap between germline ends came to 10 bases. In germline, CDR1 is DFQATT, CDR2 SNEGSKA (reference sequence). The CDR3 region has the DNA TGCAGTGCTAGAGAGGACAGTTCGAATGAGCAGTTCTTC. Its protein product is CSAREDSSNEQFF.

The genes are TRBV6-2 or TRBV6-3 and TRBJ2-3, with 11 bases lining up with TRBD2. V was clipped by 7 bases and J by 5 bases; unmatched bases: 8. CDR3 length equals 15 residues. The germline CDR1 and CDR2 sequences are MNHEY and SVGEGT. The CDR3 sequence: CASTLLAGVGDTQYF. CDR3 DNA sequence: TGTGCCAGCACCCTACTAGCGGGAGTAGGAGATACGCAGTATTTT.

V is TRBV11-2 and J is TRBJ2-1; D gene uncertain. This CDR3 contains 12 residues. CDR1 and CDR2 (germline): SGHAT, FQNNGV. Deletions cut 5 bases from V and 9 bases from J, with 11 bases between. The CDR3: CASSLGVAEQFF. The CDR3 coding sequence is TGTGCCAGCAGCCTAGGAGTGGCTGAGCAGTTCTTC.

The chain is built from TRBV20-1 and TRBJ2-1, with D possibly TRBD2 on 6 matching bases. Germline V gives CDR1 DFQATT, CDR2 SNEGSKA (reference sequence). The CDR3 sequence is 13 residues long. Trimming shortened V by 5 bases and J by 8 bases, and 16 bases separated the two germline ends. This CDR3 is CSASGVAGYEQFF. CDR3 bases: TGCAGTGCTTCGGGGGTCGCCGGCTATGAGCAGTTCTTC.

This chain connects TRBV20-1 to TRBJ1-6; TRBD1 is a possible D gene (5 bases). The V end lost 0 bases, the J end lost 7 bases, and 10 bases lay between the germline ends. Per germline, CDR1 DFQATT and CDR2 SNEGSKA (reference sequence). This CDR3 is 14 amino acids long. The CDR3 DNA reads TGCAGTGCTAGAGATCAACAGGCAAATTCACCCCTCCACTTT. Its translation is CSARDQQANSPLHF.

The chain links TRBV3-1 to TRBJ2-6, with D maybe TRBD2 (5 bases). The CDR3 loop spans 21 amino acids. The V end was cut by 4 bases, the J end by 0 bases, with 25 bases between. Germline V gene lookup returns CDR1 LGHDT and CDR2 YNNKEL (reference sequence). The DNA of the CDR3 is TGTGCCAGCAGCCCTCAACAAGCGGACTCAAAAACTTACTCTGGGGCCAACGTCCTGACTTTC. Its protein product is CASSPQQADSKTYSGANVLTF.

V is TRBV7-9 and J is TRBJ2-7; TRBD2 agrees at 7 bases. Germline CDR1 is SEHNR and CDR2 is FQNEAQ (reference sequence). This CDR3 is built from 17 residues. The J segment lost 3 bases and the V segment lost 2 bases, leaving 13 bases of the junction unmatched. The CDR3 spells CASSLWSGGTSFYEQYF. CDR3 sequence (DNA): TGTGCCAGCAGCTTATGGTCCGGGGGGACCTCCTTCTACGAGCAGTACTTC.

The CDR3 here is CASSYPTGGWDTEAFF. Written as DNA, the CDR3 is TGTGCCAGCAGTTACCCGACGGGGGGTTGGGACACTGAAGCTTTCTTT. The chain couples TRBV6-2 or TRBV6-3 to TRBJ1-1; possible D gene TRBD1, 5 bases. V was clipped by 2 bases and J by 3 bases, with 16 bases between them. The CDR3 extends over 16 amino acids. Germline-derived CDR1 and CDR2 are MNHEY and SVGEGT.

The rearrangement links TRBV20-1 to TRBJ2-7; D not certain. V was shortened by 6 bases and J by 4 bases, with 10 bases between the two germline ends. The CDR3 extends over 11 amino acids. Germline V lookup: CDR1 DFQATT, CDR2 SNEGSKA (reference sequence). CDR3 protein: CSAPSWYEQYF. As DNA, the CDR3 is TGCAGTGCCCCGAGTTGGTACGAGCAGTACTTC.

The chain has TRBV29-1 and TRBJ2-6; either TRBD1 or TRBD2 may fit D (5 bases each). V was trimmed by 7 bases and J by 0 bases, leaving 13 bases between them. CDR3 length: 15 residues. Germline CDR1 SQVTM, CDR2 ANQGSEA. This CDR3 is CSARDGDSGANVLTF. Written as DNA, the CDR3 is TGCAGCGCCCGGGACGGGGACTCTGGGGCCAACGTCCTGACTTTC.

This clonotype was detected many times. The J gene is TRBJ2-1, the V gene TRBV7-2, with TRBD2 matching 16 bases. Losses at the gene ends were 2 bases for V and 7 bases for J; bases not matched to a gene: 14. Germline loops: CDR1 SGHTA, CDR2 FQGNSA. The CDR3 runs 20 residues. The CDR3 DNA reads as TGTGCCAGCAGCTTACCCCCCGGGACTAGCGGGGGGGCCATTAGAAATGAGCAGTTCTTC. Protein product: CASSLPPGTSGGAIRNEQFF.

In regard to this clonotype: A much larger clone differs by one base, so this may be a read error. The V and J genes are TRBV7-2 and TRBJ2-6; unclear D gene. The germline V gene encodes CDR1 SGHTA and CDR2 FQGNSA. This CDR3 comprises 15 residues. The V end was cut by 5 bases, the J end by 0 bases, with 8 bases between. The CDR3 is CASSPQTSGANVLTF. Written as DNA, the CDR3 is TGTGCCAGCAGCCCACAGACCTCTGGGGCCAACGTCCTGACTTTC.

This rearrangement joins TRBV6-2 or TRBV6-3 to TRBJ1-4; D unresolved. The germline V gene encodes CDR1 MNHEY and CDR2 SVGEGT. The CDR3 sequence is 17 residues long. Trimming removed 4 bases from V and 10 bases from J, with 25 bases in between. CDR3 amino acids: CASSSPRANQRRPKLFF. As DNA, the CDR3 is TGTGCCAGCAGTTCCCCTCGAGCTAACCAGCGAAGGCCAAAACTGTTTTTT.

This sequence joins TRBV12-3 or TRBV12-4 and TRBJ2-3; 10 positions agree with TRBD2. After removal of 5 bases from V and 1 base from J, the junction contained 9 bases not matched to a gene. The CDR3 runs to 17 residues. CDR3 nucleotide sequence: TGTGCCAGCAGTAAAACCCCCGGGACTAGCGGCACAGATACGCAGTATTTT. It yields the protein CASSKTPGTSGTDTQYF.

The chain has TRBV13 and TRBJ2-1; no reliable D call. Germline-derived CDR1 and CDR2 are PRHDT and FYEKMQ (reference sequence). V dropped 4 bases and J dropped 7 bases, with 23 bases sitting between them. This CDR3 region has 17 residues. CDR3 sequence: CASSSLSWGFTRNEQFF. The CDR3 nucleotides are TGTGCCAGCAGCTCATTATCTTGGGGTTTTACCAGGAATGAGCAGTTCTTC.

This clonotype was counted between two and nine times. The chain uses TRBV4-3 and TRBJ2-7; D ambiguous. V was clipped by 1 base and J by 4 bases, with 11 bases between them. This CDR3 has 14 residues. CDR1 and CDR2 (germline): LGHNA, YSLEER. CDR3 sequence (DNA): TGCGCCAGCAGCCAAGTTGGCCTCGGTTACGAGCAGTACTTC. It specifies CASSQVGLGYEQYF.

The gene calls are TRBV2 and TRBJ1-6; 10 bases line up with TRBD1. The V and J ends lost 6 bases and 0 bases, in that order; junction bases with no gene match: 2. There are 16 residues in the CDR3. Germline loops: CDR1 SNHLY, CDR2 FYNNEI. CDR3 nucleotides: TGTGCCAGCAGGGACAGGGGGAGCTCCTATAATTCACCCCTCCACTTT. It is translated as CASRDRGSSYNSPLHF. The full variable domain, rest sourced from reference TRBV2 and TRBJ1-6, is EPEVTQTPSHQVTQMGQEVILRCVPISNHLYFYWYRQILGQKVEFLVSFYNNEISEKSEIFDDQFSVERPDGSNFTLKIRSTKLEDSAMYFCASRDRGSSYNSPLHFGNGTRLTVT.